This record covers a single T cell receptor (beta chain). The target antigen is unknown. Germline V gene lookup returns CDR1 MNHEY and CDR2 SMNVEV (reference sequence). CDR3 length equals 13 residues. V shed 7 bases and J shed 1 base, with 10 bases lying between them. This sample stems from a study of T cell responses to AZD1222 COVID-19 vaccine. Libraries were prepared by immunoSEQ multiplex PCR; TCRdb keeps only in-frame clonotypes and omits some of them. The sample has 90,000 to 140,000 clones, about 80% seen once. Study-wide points: Within unmutated variant regions lay the reported targets of nearly half of spike-specific TCRs.

The receptor comes from an adult in good health. V gene TRBV27 combines with J gene TRBJ1-1, with D perhaps matching TRBD1 (6 bases). The material was peripheral blood, obtained on day 0 of AZD1222 vaccination. The CDR3, as DNA: TGTGCCAGCAAACAGACAGGGAACACTGAAGCTTTCTTT. It codes for CASKQTGNTEAFF.